Shown below are 6 T cell receptor beta chains from a single sample sequenced in a study of T cells in narcolepsy. TCRdb keeps only in-frame clones here, not all; method: immunoSEQ multiplex PCR. This sample has about 35,000 clones, with around 80% found just once. The sample was memory (CD45RA-) CD4+ T cells from blood. Receptors were obtained from a human donor in good health.

This clone was found once. The J gene is TRBJ2-1, the V gene TRBV18; weak D call: TRBD2 (5 bases). Per germline, CDR1 KGHSH and CDR2 LQKENI. The germline V and J ends were trimmed by 0 bases and 0 bases, with 9 bases remaining between them. The CDR3 is 16 residues long. CDR3 residues: CASSPPDFRSYNEQFF. CDR3 coding DNA: TGTGCCAGCTCACCACCGGACTTCCGCTCCTACAATGAGCAGTTCTTC.

The chain carries TRBV5-4 and TRBJ2-6; perhaps TRBD1 as D (5 bases). From germline, CDR1 is SGHNT and CDR2 YYREEE (reference sequence). This CDR3 comprises 16 residues. V lost 3 bases, J lost 7 bases, and 17 bases lay in between. CDR3 sequence (DNA): TGTGCCAGCAGCTATACAGGTTTGGTACTAGCCAACGTCCTGACTTTC. This sequence encodes CASSYTGLVLANVLTF.

This rearrangement joins TRBV5-6 to TRBJ2-5, with 13 bases aligning to TRBD2. The trim removed 2 bases at V and 2 bases at J, leaving 0 bases unmatched. The CDR3 loop spans 15 amino acids. Germline V gene lookup returns CDR1 SGHDT and CDR2 YYEEEE. Here the CDR3 reads CASSLLAGGQETQYF. DNA for the CDR3: TGTGCCAGCAGCTTACTAGCGGGGGGGCAAGAGACCCAGTACTTC.

The V gene is TRBV6-5, the J gene TRBJ2-2; maybe TRBD2 (5 bases). The CDR3 loop spans 13 amino acids. CDR1 is MNHEY, CDR2 SVGAGI, per germline. Trimming took 10 bases from V and 1 from J, leaving 10 bases between them. CDR3 sequence: CANRRENTGELFF. The CDR3 DNA reads TGTGCCAACCGACGGGAGAACACCGGGGAGCTGTTTTTT.

The chain is built from TRBV5-6 and TRBJ1-1; D gene uncertain. Germline V lookup: CDR1 SGHDT, CDR2 YYEEEE. The CDR3 covers 14 residues. V shed 4 bases and J shed 4 bases, with 14 bases lying between them. CDR3 protein: CASSPVGLSTEAFF. The CDR3 coding sequence is TGTGCCAGCAGCCCCGTGGGTCTGAGCACTGAAGCTTTCTTT.

The chain links TRBV19 to TRBJ1-1, with D tentatively TRBD1 (6 bases). Trimming took off 5 bases at V and 1 base at J, with 8 bases between the two ends. The germline V gene has CDR1 LNHDA and CDR2 SQIVND (reference sequence). The CDR3 runs to 13 residues. CDR3 in amino acids: CASSEDRNTEAFF. DNA for the CDR3: TGTGCCAGTAGTGAGGACAGGAACACTGAAGCTTTCTTT.